This entry lists 32 T cell receptor beta chains sequenced from one sample in a study of radiation and T cells in renal cell carcinoma (dated by TCRdb to 2018 to 2020). The protocol used for the library was the immunoSEQ multiplex PCR assay. TCRdb took over this immuneACCESS table, retaining in-frame rearrangements with V and J assigned. Such tables are incomplete; in checked studies, under half of the missing clones stem from an unresolved V gene, and the remainder is unexplained. Across this sample there are tens of thousands of clones, with 80% to 90% seen only once. The ten most abundant clones make up 22% of the sample. Sample time point, as interpreted from the label and publication: blood 2 weeks post-SBRT. Taken with the paper, the label for treatment or condition translates to: 15 Gy SBRT to primary tumor, nephrectomy 4 weeks later. The sample was blood, taken from a patient whose treatment included radiotherapy and nephrectomy. Receptor source: a woman aged 50 to 60 with renal cell carcinoma.

V and J are TRBV9 and TRBJ1-4, with a possible D match to TRBD1 (5 bases). The CDR3 has 14 residues. V was clipped by 4 bases and J by 5 bases, with 12 bases between them. Germline V lookup: CDR1 SGDLS, CDR2 YYNGEE. CDR3 protein: CASSLGGGNEKLFF. CDR3 DNA: TGTGCCAGCAGCCTTGGCGGGGGGAATGAAAAACTGTTTTTT. Full variable domain (remainder filled in from reference TRBV9 and TRBJ1-4): DSGVTQTPKHLITATGQRVTLRCSPRSGDLSVYWYQQSLDQGLQFLIQYYNGEERAKGNILERFSAQQFPDLHSELNLSSLELGDSALYFCASSLGGGNEKLFFGSGTQLSVL.

The chain employs TRBV7-2 and TRBJ2-3; tentative D call: TRBD2 (5 bases). The germline V and J ends were trimmed by 1 base and 5 bases, with 10 bases remaining between them. The V gene's germline CDR1 is SGHTA and CDR2 FQGNSA. The CDR3 covers 14 residues. This CDR3 reads CASSLDLGGDTQYF. CDR3 coding DNA: TGTGCCAGCAGCTTAGATTTAGGAGGAGATACGCAGTATTTT.

Only a few counts were recorded for this clone. The rearrangement joins TRBV21-1 to TRBJ2-6; TRBD2, the table's D call, was not compared with the DNA. TRBV21-1 is annotated as a pseudogene. The CDR3 contains 18 residues. This chain's CDR3 is CASSKVASGGCGANVLTF. CDR3 DNA sequence: TGTGCCAGCAGCAAAGTAGCGAGCGGGGGGTGTGGGGCCAACGTCCTGACTTTC.

V gene TRBV30 combines with J gene TRBJ2-3; 7 bases match TRBD1. The trim removed 2 bases at V and 2 bases at J, leaving 7 bases unmatched. The CDR3 contains 15 residues. In germline, CDR1 is GTSNPN, CDR2 SVGIG (reference sequence). The CDR3 here is CAWSSGQLDTDTQYF. CDR3 nucleotides: TGTGCCTGGAGTTCGGGACAGCTGGACACAGATACGCAGTATTTT.

The chain uses TRBV11-2 and TRBJ2-7, with D possibly matching TRBD2 (6 bases). CDR1 SGHAT and CDR2 FQNNGV come from the germline V gene. This CDR3 has 15 residues. Trimming took 2 bases from V and 3 from J, leaving 14 bases between them. The CDR3 protein is CASSLMGSGIYEQYF. As DNA, the CDR3 is TGTGCCAGCAGCTTAATGGGTAGCGGCATCTACGAGCAGTACTTC. Filled out from reference TRBV11-2 and TRBJ2-7, the complete variable domain reads EAGVAQSPRYKIIEKRQSVAFWCNPISGHATLYWYQQILGQGPKLLIQFQNNGVVDDSQLPKDRFSAERLKGVDSTLKIQPAKLEDSAVYLCASSLMGSGIYEQYFGPGTRLTVT.

This rearrangement joins TRBV28 to TRBJ1-1; D unresolved. Germline CDR1 reads MDHEN; CDR2 reads SYDVKM. This CDR3 is 14 amino acids long. V lost 2 bases and J lost 0, with 7 bases in between. The CDR3 here is CASSLGTMNTEAFF. The DNA of the CDR3 is TGTGCCAGCAGTTTAGGAACAATGAACACTGAAGCTTTCTTT.

This clone has only one observation. This rearrangement joins TRBV6-6 to TRBJ1-2, with 7 bases aligning to TRBD1. V shed 7 bases, J shed 4 bases, and the junction held 9 bases outside the gene matches. Germline V lookup: CDR1 MNHNY, CDR2 SVGAGI (reference sequence). CDR3 length: 14 amino acids. In DNA form, the CDR3 reads TGTGCCAGCAACACTCTCCCAGGGGGCTATGGCTACACCTTC. Translating gives CASNTLPGGYGYTF.

In its sample, this clone was seen a few times. The chain is built from TRBV4-1 and TRBJ2-2, with 7 bases matching TRBD1. Germline V lookup: CDR1 MGHRA, CDR2 YSYEKL. With 4 bases clipped from V and 11 bases from J, the junction kept 16 bases outside the gene matches. The CDR3 sequence is 16 residues long. CDR3 protein: CASSPRQGGVEGELFF. In DNA, the CDR3 is TGCGCCAGCAGCCCCCGACAGGGTGGGGTAGAAGGAGAGCTGTTTTTT.

The chain joins TRBV18 to TRBJ2-7; 9 nucleotides agree with TRBD1. V shed 6 bases and J 1 base; nucleotides not matched to a gene: 4. CDR3 length: 14 residues. From germline, CDR1 is KGHSH and CDR2 LQKENI. In nucleotides, the CDR3 is TGTGCCAGCTCGACGACAGGGGGGTCCTACGAGCAGTACTTC. Amino acid sequence: CASSTTGGSYEQYF.

The gene calls are TRBV28 and TRBJ1-1; 8 nucleotides line up with TRBD1. The junction had 7 bases not matched to a gene; V was cut back by 2 bases and J by 5 bases. This CDR3 spans 15 amino acids. In germline, CDR1 is MDHEN, CDR2 SYDVKM. CDR3 region: CASSLIGQGGTEAFF. The CDR3 nucleotides read TGTGCCAGCAGTTTAATCGGACAGGGAGGGACTGAAGCTTTCTTT.

This clone was found once. The chain is built from TRBV28 and TRBJ1-5, with 8 nucleotides matching TRBD1. J lost 7 bases, V lost 8 bases, and 4 bases had no gene match. The CDR3 runs 12 residues. CDR1 is MDHEN and CDR2 is SYDVKM in the germline V gene. For the CDR3, the DNA is TGTGCCAGCTTACAGGGGGGCCAGCCCCAGCATTTT. Translating it yields CASLQGGQPQHF.

The genes are TRBV5-1 and TRBJ2-5; either TRBD1 or TRBD2 may supply D (6 bases each). The germline gives CDR1 SGHRS, CDR2 YFSETQ. This CDR3 has 14 amino acids. V lost 2 bases, J lost 3 bases, and 11 bases lay in between. The CDR3 reads CASSLGGREETQYF. For the CDR3, the DNA is TGCGCCAGCAGCTTAGGGGGGCGTGAAGAGACCCAGTACTTC. Drawing the rest from reference TRBV5-1 and TRBJ2-5, the complete variable domain is KAGVTQTPRYLIKTRGQQVTLSCSPISGHRSVSWYQQTPGQGLQFLFEYFSETQRNKGNFPGRFSGRQFSNSRSEMNVSTLELGDSALYLCASSLGGREETQYFGPGTRLLVL.

This clone was seen once. V and J are TRBV5-4 and TRBJ2-4; 8 nucleotides line up with TRBD2. V shed 0 bases, J shed 6 bases, and the junction held 8 bases outside the gene matches. The germline V gene encodes CDR1 SGHNT and CDR2 YYREEE (reference sequence). CDR3 length: 16 residues. CDR3 in DNA: TGTGCCAGCAGCTTGGCCGGGACTAGGGGTGGAAACATTCAGTACTTC. Protein sequence: CASSLAGTRGGNIQYF.

The chain recombines TRBV7-8 with TRBJ1-1; D remains ambiguous. V lost 2 bases to trimming and J lost 4 bases, with 11 bases between them. CDR1 and CDR2 (germline): SGHVS, FQNEAQ. The CDR3 totals 14 residues. The CDR3 region has the DNA TGTGCCAGCAGCTTAACGTATTGGAGCACTGAAGCTTTCTTT. This codes for CASSLTYWSTEAFF.

V gene TRBV10-3 combines with J gene TRBJ2-7; D is perhaps TRBD2 (5 bases). The germline V and J ends were trimmed by 5 bases and 2 bases, with 10 bases remaining between them. The germline gives CDR1 ENHRY, CDR2 SYGVKD. CDR3 size: 13 residues. Here the CDR3 DNA reads TGTGCCATCAGTTCCGGGATAACCTACGAGCAGTACTTC. As protein: CAISSGITYEQYF.

The chain carries TRBV6-5 and TRBJ2-6; no firm D call. The CDR3 is 13 amino acids. Germline V CDR1 and CDR2: MNHEY, SVGAGI. Trimming removed 4 bases at V and 12 bases at J, with 13 bases between. The CDR3, as DNA: TGTGCCAGCAGTTCCGGCAGTGCCTCCGTCCTGACTTTC. The encoded protein is CASSSGSASVLTF.

The chain employs TRBV6-5 and TRBJ1-3; 10 bases fit TRBD1. This CDR3 is 16 amino acids long. V shed 4 bases and J 2 bases; nucleotides not matched to a gene: 5. Germline V gene data show CDR1 as MNHEY and CDR2 as SVGAGI. CDR3 protein: CASSWGQGLPGNTIYF. Here the CDR3 DNA reads TGTGCCAGCAGTTGGGGACAGGGGCTCCCTGGAAACACCATATATTTT.

This chain links TRBV7-3 with TRBJ2-1; 7 nucleotides align to TRBD1. The CDR3 has 15 amino acids. Germline values: CDR1 SGHTA, CDR2 FQGTGA. Unmatched junction bases numbered 1, after V lost 2 bases and J lost 0 bases. The CDR3 region is CASSLDRVSYNEQFF. The CDR3 DNA reads TGTGCCAGCAGCTTAGACAGGGTCTCCTACAATGAGCAGTTCTTC.

This chain connects TRBV5-5 to TRBJ1-4; 7 bases are shared with TRBD1. The length of the CDR3 is 17 residues. Germline trimming cut 0 bases from V and 0 bases from J; bases unmatched to any gene: 5. Germline loops: CDR1 SGHKS, CDR2 YYEKEE (reference sequence). This CDR3 is CASSLDRGTATNEKLFF. In nucleotides, the CDR3 is TGTGCCAGCAGCTTGGACCGGGGGACAGCAACTAATGAAAAACTGTTTTTT.

The chain is built from TRBV11-2 and TRBJ2-7; a weak D match, TRBD1 (5 bases). The CDR3 runs 14 residues. Trimming shortened V by 0 bases and J by 3 bases, and 9 bases separated the two germline ends. CDR1 and CDR2 from the germline V gene are SGHAT and FQNNGV. CDR3 sequence (DNA): TGTGCCAGCAGCTTAGAACAGGCATTCTACGAGCAGTACTTC. The encoded protein is CASSLEQAFYEQYF. The whole variable domain, filled in from reference TRBV11-2 and TRBJ2-7, reads EAGVAQSPRYKIIEKRQSVAFWCNPISGHATLYWYQQILGQGPKLLIQFQNNGVVDDSQLPKDRFSAERLKGVDSTLKIQPAKLEDSAVYLCASSLEQAFYEQYFGPGTRLTVT.

This chain connects TRBV7-2 to TRBJ2-7; D gene uncertain. Deletions cut 1 base from V and 0 bases from J, with 10 bases between. The germline V gene encodes CDR1 SGHTA and CDR2 FQGNSA. The CDR3 is 15 amino acids. Written as DNA, the CDR3 is TGTGCCAGCAGCTTAGAGGGATTTGTCTCCTACGAGCAGTACTTC. The encoded protein is CASSLEGFVSYEQYF.

J is TRBJ2-2 and V is TRBV5-1; no clear D. Trimming stripped 0 bases from V and 3 bases from J, with 6 bases between. The germline V gene has CDR1 SGHRS and CDR2 YFSETQ. This CDR3 has 14 amino acids. The CDR3 coding sequence is TGCGCCAGCAGCTTGGTTGTAGACACCGGGGAGCTGTTTTTT. It translates to CASSLVVDTGELFF.

The rearrangement links TRBV19 to TRBJ1-5; TRBD1 matches 10 bases. The CDR3 length is 18 residues. The junction had 16 bases not matched to a gene; V was cut back by 4 bases and J by 7 bases. The germline CDR1 and CDR2 sequences are LNHDA and SQIVND (reference sequence). The chain's CDR3 is CASSTSFMTGGGLQPQHF. The CDR3 coding sequence is TGTGCCAGTAGTACCTCCTTTATGACAGGGGGCGGTTTACAGCCCCAGCATTTT. The entire variable domain, with the rest obtained from reference TRBV19 and TRBJ1-5, is as follows: DGGITQSPKYLFRKEGQNVTLSCEQNLNHDAMYWYRQDPGQGLRLIYYSQIVNDFQKGDIAEGYSVSREKKESFPLTVTSAQKNPTAFYLCASSTSFMTGGGLQPQHFGDGTRLSIL.

The chain recombines TRBV27 with TRBJ2-2; unclear D gene. Germline V gives CDR1 MNHEY, CDR2 SMNVEV (reference sequence). Deletions cut 5 bases from V and 5 bases from J, with 6 bases between. CDR3 length equals 12 residues. The CDR3 spells CASSHKTGELFF. CDR3 DNA: TGTGCCAGCAGTCATAAAACCGGGGAGCTGTTTTTT.

This chain uses TRBV30 with TRBJ2-5, with D possibly matching TRBD2 (6 bases). From germline, CDR1 is GTSNPN and CDR2 SVGIG (reference sequence). Trimming took off 2 bases at V and 2 bases at J, with 12 bases between the two ends. The CDR3 has 14 residues. CDR3 sequence (DNA): TGTGCCTGGAGTACCGGGACTTTACAAGAGACCCAGTACTTC. It yields the protein CAWSTGTLQETQYF.

The chain joins TRBV4-2 to TRBJ2-1; TRBD2 is a possible D gene (6 bases). The CDR3 has 13 residues. V lost 0 bases and J 7 bases, leaving 7 bases between the germline ends. Germline V lookup: CDR1 LGHNA, CDR2 YNFKEQ. CDR3 nucleotides: TGTGCCAGCAGCCAAGATGGACTAAATGAGCAGTTCTTC. Translating it yields CASSQDGLNEQFF.

The rearrangement uses TRBV5-4 and TRBJ2-5; tentative D call: TRBD2 (7 bases). Germline assignment: CDR1 SGHNT and CDR2 YYREEE (reference sequence). CDR3 size: 14 residues. The ends were cut back, 4 bases at V and 5 bases at J, with 15 bases in the middle. CDR3 sequence reads: CASSRRRGGETQYF. CDR3 nucleotides: TGTGCCAGCAGCCGTCGGAGGGGGGGTGAGACCCAGTACTTC.

The rearrangement uses TRBV19 and TRBJ2-1, with D possibly matching TRBD1 (6 bases). The CDR3 consists of 14 residues. Per germline, CDR1 LNHDA and CDR2 SQIVND (reference sequence). V shed 5 bases and J shed 3 bases, with 11 bases lying between them. Here the CDR3 reads CASSPQGRYNEQFF. The CDR3 DNA reads as TGTGCCAGTAGTCCTCAGGGGCGCTACAATGAGCAGTTCTTC.

V and J are TRBV28 and TRBJ1-2; 8 bases are shared with TRBD1. This CDR3 region has 16 residues. Germline CDR1 and CDR2: MDHEN and SYDVKM. With 6 bases clipped from V and 7 bases from J, the junction kept 16 bases outside the gene matches. DNA of the CDR3: TGTGCCAGCAGGGCAGGCGCTTCAGGGGGCTTGTTTGGCTACACCTTC. This gives the protein CASRAGASGGLFGYTF.

The rearrangement uses TRBV7-9 and TRBJ2-3; D remains ambiguous. There are 13 residues in the CDR3. The germline V and J ends were trimmed by 4 bases and 2 bases, with 7 bases remaining between them. Per the germline V gene, CDR1 is SEHNR and CDR2 is FQNEAQ (reference sequence). For the CDR3, the DNA is TGTGCCAGCAGCTCGCCGGACACAGATACGCAGTATTTT. Its translation: CASSSPDTDTQYF.

The genes are TRBV18 and TRBJ1-4, with D hard to call. Trimming stripped 6 bases from V and 5 bases from J, with 7 bases between. From germline, CDR1 is KGHSH and CDR2 LQKENI. The CDR3 sequence is 12 residues long. CDR3 bases: TGTGCCAGCTCCCCAGGCAATGAAAAACTGTTTTTT. Translated: CASSPGNEKLFF. Supplemented by reference TRBV18 and TRBJ1-4, the full variable domain reads NAGVMQNPRHLVRRRGQEARLRCSPMKGHSHVYWYRQLPEEGLKFMVYLQKENIIDESGMPKERFSAEFPKEGPSILRIQQVVRGDSAAYFCASSPGNEKLFFGSGTQLSVL.

This chain joins TRBV7-2 and TRBJ2-5, with TRBD1 matching 12 bases. Trimming took 5 bases from V and 4 from J; bases not matched to a gene: 5. Germline CDR1 is SGHTA and CDR2 is FQGNSA. The length of the CDR3 is 15 residues. The CDR3 is CASSRGTGGPETQYF. CDR3 sequence (DNA): TGTGCCAGCAGCAGGGGGACAGGGGGCCCAGAGACCCAGTACTTC.